The 20 T cell receptor beta chains in this list originate from one sample, sequenced in a study of response to subunit inactivated influenza vaccine. TCRdb ran MiXCR on the RT-PCR reads and lists one entry per CDR3 protein. The sample has about 570,000 distinct CDR3 sequences, approximately 10% seen once. This sample was shared with a second study, whose subject was T cells expressing NK-cell markers. That paper adds: TCR beta cDNA was made by 5'RACE template switching with UMIs.

The source was PBMCs from blood, collected on the day of vaccination. The receptors were gathered from a man aged 50 to 59 who received an inactivated influenza vaccine.

CDR3 in amino acids: CAWSSGGATDTQYF. CDR3 DNA: TGTGCCTGGAGTAGCGGGGGGGCAACAGATACGCAGTATTTT. V and J are TRBV30 and TRBJ2-3; 10 nucleotides agree with TRBD2. Looked up from germline, CDR1 is GTSNPN and CDR2 is SVGIG (reference sequence). J lost 3 bases, V lost 2 bases, and 2 bases had no gene match. This CDR3 spans 14 amino acids.

This clonotype was found a few times. V and J are TRBV7-2 and TRBJ2-7, with 14 bases matching TRBD2. V was pared by 3 bases and J by 3 bases, with 7 bases of the junction left unmatched. This CDR3 region has 17 residues. Germline V CDR1 and CDR2: SGHTA, FQGNSA. The CDR3 loop is CASSFGTSGSGFYEQYF. The DNA for the CDR3 is TGTGCCAGCAGCTTCGGGACTAGCGGGAGTGGTTTCTACGAGCAGTACTTC.

This clonotype was found a few times. J is TRBJ2-3 and V is TRBV7-2; TRBD2 matches 8 bases. Germline-derived CDR1 and CDR2 are SGHTA and FQGNSA. Losses at the gene ends were 3 bases for V and 11 bases for J; bases not matched to a gene: 4. The CDR3 spans 12 residues. The CDR3 loop reads CASSFAGGVQYF. Here the CDR3 DNA reads TGTGCCAGCAGCTTCGCGGGGGGTGTGCAGTATTTT.

In DNA, the CDR3 is TGTGCCAGCAGCTTTACGCCGAATTCGGGACGGGGGTACACTGAAGCTTTCTTT. The encoded protein is CASSFTPNSGRGYTEAFF. The genes are TRBV5-5 and TRBJ1-1; possible D gene TRBD1, 5 bases. Germline values: CDR1 SGHKS, CDR2 YYEKEE (reference sequence). V gave up 2 bases and J gave up 3 bases, with 23 bases separating them. This CDR3 is 18 amino acids long.

This clonotype was counted at least ten times. The J gene is TRBJ1-5, the V gene TRBV20-1; D ambiguous. V was pared by 0 bases and J by 0 bases, with 9 bases between. This CDR3 has 15 amino acids. The germline V gene has CDR1 DFQATT and CDR2 SNEGSKA (reference sequence). CDR3 sequence: CSARDQQYSNQPQHF. Here the CDR3 DNA reads TGCAGTGCTAGAGATCAGCAGTATAGCAATCAGCCCCAGCATTTT.

The rearrangement links TRBV10-3 to TRBJ2-5; D not resolved. The germline V gene encodes CDR1 ENHRY and CDR2 SYGVKD. The ends were cut back, 4 bases at V and 3 bases at J, with 9 bases in the middle. This CDR3 spans 13 amino acids. The CDR3 loop reads CAISARSEETQYF. The CDR3 region has the DNA TGTGCCATCAGTGCGCGCAGCGAAGAGACCCAGTACTTC.

This clonotype was seen more than once but under ten times. The chain employs TRBV10-3 and TRBJ2-5; no definite D call. V gave up 11 bases and J gave up 2 bases, with 15 bases separating them. This CDR3 has 13 amino acids. Looked up from germline, CDR1 is ENHRY and CDR2 is SYGVKD. The CDR3 loop reads CAAAGAPQETQYF. Here the CDR3 DNA reads TGTGCCGCCGCAGGAGCCCCACAAGAGACCCAGTACTTC.

The V and J genes are TRBV7-9 and TRBJ2-1; TRBD2 agrees at 13 bases. Unmatched junction bases numbered 6, after V lost 4 bases and J lost 9 bases. Per the germline V gene, CDR1 is SEHNR and CDR2 is FQNEAQ (reference sequence). This CDR3 comprises 15 residues. The CDR3 reads CASSSGLAGASEQFF. The CDR3, as DNA: TGTGCCAGCAGCTCCGGACTAGCGGGAGCCTCTGAGCAGTTCTTC.

This clonotype was counted between two and nine times. The rearrangement uses TRBV7-9 and TRBJ2-7; D remains unclear. The length of the CDR3 is 11 residues. V was pared by 5 bases and J by 8 bases, with 10 bases between. Germline loops: CDR1 SEHNR, CDR2 FQNEAQ (reference sequence). The CDR3 nucleotides are TGTGCCAGCAGCCCCGCGGTCAAGCAGTACTTC. Translation: CASSPAVKQYF.

This clonotype has a count of ten or more. V gene TRBV29-1 combines with J gene TRBJ2-7; D is perhaps TRBD1 (5 bases). V was shortened by 7 bases and J by 5 bases, with 12 bases between the two germline ends. Germline V gene sequence: CDR1 SQVTM, CDR2 ANQGSEA. The CDR3 length is 11 residues. Written as DNA, the CDR3 is TGCAGCGCCTCGGACAAGAACGAGCAGTACTTC. This sequence encodes CSASDKNEQYF.

This chain links TRBV3-1 with TRBJ2-3, with D possibly matching TRBD1 (5 bases). This CDR3 has 15 amino acids. CDR1 is LGHDT, CDR2 YNNKEL, per germline (reference sequence). Between the trimmed V and J ends, which lost 2 bases and 2 bases, there was a span of 11 bases. CDR3 coding DNA: TGTGCCAGCAGCCAAATCTACAGGATCACAGATACGCAGTATTTT. It yields the protein CASSQIYRITDTQYF.

The rearrangement links TRBV5-1 to TRBJ1-2; D ambiguous. Germline CDR1 SGHRS, CDR2 YFSETQ. V lost 2 bases to trimming and J lost 10 bases, with 12 bases between them. The CDR3 totals 12 residues. CDR3 region: CASSLSGVDYTF. The CDR3 DNA is TGCGCCAGCAGCTTATCTGGGGTTGACTACACCTTC.

The table lists this clonotype with a few counts. The chain employs TRBV7-9 and TRBJ2-7; D might be TRBD1 (5 bases). Per the germline V gene, CDR1 is SEHNR and CDR2 is FQNEAQ (reference sequence). V was clipped by 5 bases and J by 2 bases, with 16 bases between them. The CDR3 has 15 residues. CDR3 DNA sequence: TGTGCCAGCAGCACTACAGGCTTAAGGACCTACGAGCAGTACTTC. Translating it yields CASSTTGLRTYEQYF. The whole variable domain, filled in from reference TRBV7-9 and TRBJ2-7, reads DTGVSQNPRHKITKRGQNVTFRCDPISEHNRLYWYRQTLGQGPEFLTYFQNEAQLEKSRLLSDRFSAERPKGSFSTLEIQRTEQGDSAMYLCASSTTGLRTYEQYFGPGTRLTVT.

The rearrangement links TRBV6-1 to TRBJ1-6, with TRBD1 matching 7 bases. The CDR3 runs 19 residues. With 6 bases clipped from V and 6 bases from J, the junction kept 20 bases outside the gene matches. Germline CDR1 is MNHNS and CDR2 is SASEGT. The CDR3 DNA sequence: TGTGCCAGCAGCACCGGGACAGCCTTCAGAATCGGGGGTAATTCACCCCTCCACTTT. This encodes CASSTGTAFRIGGNSPLHF.

V and J are TRBV2 and TRBJ2-3, with 7 bases matching TRBD2. Germline CDR1 is SNHLY and CDR2 is FYNNEI. J gave up 1 base and V 11 bases, and 12 bases lay outside the gene matches. This CDR3 contains 15 residues. The CDR3 protein is CAGSLSSGRTDTQYF. Written as DNA, the CDR3 is TGTGCCGGGTCTTTATCTAGCGGACGCACAGATACGCAGTATTTT.

This chain connects TRBV5-1 to TRBJ1-6; D is possibly TRBD1 (6 bases). CDR3 size: 14 residues. Trimming left V 2 bases short and J 8 bases short, with 11 bases between. Germline CDR1 reads SGHRS; CDR2 reads YFSETQ. As DNA, the CDR3 is TGCGCCAGCAGCTTCGTCGGGGGCGATTCACCCCTCCACTTT. Translating it yields CASSFVGGDSPLHF.

The table lists this clonotype with a few counts. V gene TRBV20-1 combines with J gene TRBJ2-3; 8 bases align to TRBD2. Germline assignment: CDR1 DFQATT and CDR2 SNEGSKA (reference sequence). Trimming cost V 3 bases and J 6 bases; bases outside gene matches: 5. The CDR3 covers 13 residues. CDR3 in DNA: TGCAGTGCTAGCCGACTAGCGAGGGATACGCAGTATTTT. Protein sequence: CSASRLARDTQYF.

This clonotype turned up a few times. The rearrangement joins TRBV10-2 to TRBJ2-2, with no clear D. This CDR3 is 14 amino acids long. Germline-derived CDR1 and CDR2 are WSHSY and SAAADI. V lost 3 bases to trimming and J lost 3 bases, with 8 bases between them. In DNA, the CDR3 is TGCGCCAGCAGTGATTTGGAGTACACCGGGGAGCTGTTTTTT. This gives the protein CASSDLEYTGELFF.

In this sample, this clonotype turned up a few times. The chain has TRBV5-1 and TRBJ2-1, with 13 bases matching TRBD2. The CDR3 length is 19 residues. Germline-derived CDR1 and CDR2 are SGHRS and YFSETQ. J was trimmed by 4 bases and V by 3 bases; bases with no gene match: 13. CDR3 in amino acids: CASSYPKGLAGTAYNEQFF. The CDR3 region has the DNA TGCGCCAGCAGCTACCCAAAGGGACTAGCGGGGACTGCATACAATGAGCAGTTCTTC.

In this sample, this clonotype turned up a few times. The gene calls are TRBV20-1 and TRBJ1-3; D is unresolved. The V and J ends lost 0 bases and 0 bases respectively, with 9 bases between them. This CDR3 has 15 amino acids. The germline V gene has CDR1 DFQATT and CDR2 SNEGSKA (reference sequence). CDR3: CSARDTMISGNTIYF. CDR3 nucleotide sequence: TGCAGTGCTAGAGATACGATGATCTCTGGAAACACCATATATTTT.